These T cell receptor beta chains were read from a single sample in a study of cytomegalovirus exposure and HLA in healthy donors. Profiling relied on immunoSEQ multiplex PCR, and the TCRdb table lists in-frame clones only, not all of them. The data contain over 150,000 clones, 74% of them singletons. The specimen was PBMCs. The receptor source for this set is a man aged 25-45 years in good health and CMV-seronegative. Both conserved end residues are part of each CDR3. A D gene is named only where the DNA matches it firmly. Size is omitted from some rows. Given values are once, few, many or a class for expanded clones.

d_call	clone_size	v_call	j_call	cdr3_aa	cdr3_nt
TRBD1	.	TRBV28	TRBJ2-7	CASSSATTGVKYEQYF	TGTGCCAGCAGTTCCGCCACGACAGGGGTGAAGTACGAGCAGTACTTC
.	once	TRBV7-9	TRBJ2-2	CASSNRQPGELFF	TGTGCCAGCAGCAATAGACAACCCGGGGAGCTGTTTTTT
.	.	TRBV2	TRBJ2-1	CASKSGRNNEQFF	TGTGCCAGCAAATCGGGAAGGAACAATGAGCAGTTCTTC
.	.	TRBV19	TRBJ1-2	CASSIGGSGLYGYTF	TGTGCCAGTAGTATCGGAGGGTCTGGTCTTTATGGCTACACCTTC
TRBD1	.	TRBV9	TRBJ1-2	CASSVGTGDYGYTF	TGTGCCAGCAGCGTAGGGACAGGGGACTATGGCTACACCTTC
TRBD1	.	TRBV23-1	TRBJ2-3	CASSPSDGDRDTQYF	TGCGCCAGCAGTCCATCGGACGGGGACAGGGATACGCAGTATTTT
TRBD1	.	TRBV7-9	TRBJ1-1	CSSSYQGAEAFF	TGTTCCAGCAGCTACCAGGGGGCTGAAGCTTTCTTT
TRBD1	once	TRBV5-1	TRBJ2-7	CASEIRTGSMGSSYEQYF	TGCGCCAGCGAGATTAGGACAGGGTCGATGGGAAGCTCCTACGAGCAGTACTTC
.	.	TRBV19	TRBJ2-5	CASSMRQAQETQYF	TGTGCCAGTAGTATGCGACAGGCCCAAGAGACCCAGTACTTC
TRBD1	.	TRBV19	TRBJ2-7	CASSIGTGDYEQYF	TGTGCCAGTAGTATAGGGACAGGGGACTACGAGCAGTACTTC
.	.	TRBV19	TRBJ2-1	CASTVYGAGDEQFF	TGTGCCAGTACCGTTTATGGGGCTGGGGATGAGCAGTTCTTC
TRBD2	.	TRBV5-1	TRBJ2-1	CASSLGGGLEYNEQFF	TGCGCCAGCAGCTTGGGGGGGGGACTAGAATACAATGAGCAGTTCTTC
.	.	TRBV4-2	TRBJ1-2	CASSQDPQGNYGYTF	TGTGCCAGCAGCCAAGATCCCCAGGGAAACTATGGCTACACCTTC
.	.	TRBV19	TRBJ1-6	CASSIDRNSPLHF	TGTGCCAGTAGTATAGATCGTAATTCACCCCTCCACTTT
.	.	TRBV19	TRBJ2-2	CASSILETANTGELFF	TGTGCCAGTAGTATACTGGAGACTGCGAACACCGGGGAGCTGTTTTTT
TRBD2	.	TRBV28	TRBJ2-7	CASSPVTSGASYEQYF	TGTGCCAGCAGCCCCGTTACTAGCGGGGCCTCCTACGAGCAGTACTTC
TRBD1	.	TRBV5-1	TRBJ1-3	CASSPGTGSGNTIYF	TGCGCCAGCAGCCCTGGGACAGGCTCTGGAAACACCATATATTTT
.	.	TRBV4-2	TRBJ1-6	CASSQGVLTGENSPLHF	TGTGCCAGCAGCCAGGGAGTTTTGACAGGAGAAAATTCACCCCTCCACTTT
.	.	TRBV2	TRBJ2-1	CASSGNEQFF	TGTGCCAGCAGCGGCAATGAGCAGTTCTTC
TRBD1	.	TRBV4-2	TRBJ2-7	CASSQRDRAHEQYF	TGTGCCAGCAGCCAAAGGGACAGGGCCCACGAGCAGTACTTC
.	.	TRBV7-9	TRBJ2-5	CASSSQGGETQYF	TGTGCCAGCAGCTCACAGGGAGGGGAGACCCAGTACTTC
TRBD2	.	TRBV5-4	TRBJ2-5	CASSLGGRGGQETQYF	TGTGCCAGCAGCTTGGGCGGGAGGGGGGGCCAAGAGACCCAGTACTTC
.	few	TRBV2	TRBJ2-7	CASRGHRYEQYF	TGTGCCAGCAGGGGCCACAGATACGAGCAGTACTTC
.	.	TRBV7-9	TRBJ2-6	CASSLYSSSGANVLTF	TGTGCCAGCAGCTTGTATAGCAGCTCTGGGGCCAACGTCCTGACTTTC
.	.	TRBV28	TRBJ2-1	CASSLNEQFF	TGTGCCAGCAGCCTGAATGAGCAGTTCTTC
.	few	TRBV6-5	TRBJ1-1	CASSVTENTEAFF	TGTGCCAGCAGTGTGACAGAAAACACTGAAGCTTTCTTT
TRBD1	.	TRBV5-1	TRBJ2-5	CASSSDAQGSGETQYF	TGCGCCAGCAGCAGCGATGCACAGGGGTCGGGAGAGACCCAGTACTTC
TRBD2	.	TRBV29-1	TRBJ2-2	CSVLRGSGGSNTGELFF	TGCAGCGTTTTGAGAGGAAGCGGGGGGTCGAACACCGGGGAGCTGTTTTTT
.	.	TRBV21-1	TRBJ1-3	CASSNFPRDRGGNTIYF	TGTGCCAGCAGCAACTTCCCCCGGGACAGGGGAGGAAACACCATATATTTT
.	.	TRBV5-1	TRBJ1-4	CASSLGALSGLKEKLFF	TGCGCCAGCAGTCTCGGAGCCTTGTCGGGGTTAAAAGAAAAACTGTTTTTT
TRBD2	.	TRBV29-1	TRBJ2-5	CSVDRAGAKETQYF	TGCAGCGTTGATCGAGCGGGAGCCAAAGAGACCCAGTACTTC
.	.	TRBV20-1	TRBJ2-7	CSAREQGVQYF	TGCAGTGCTAGAGAGCAGGGTGTGCAGTACTTC
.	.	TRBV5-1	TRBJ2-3	CASGGGGTDTQYF	TGCGCCAGCGGGGGGGGCGGCACAGATACGCAGTATTTT
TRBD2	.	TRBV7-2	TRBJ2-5	CASSVGLAGVREETQYF	TGTGCCAGCAGCGTAGGACTAGCGGGGGTTCGGGAAGAGACCCAGTACTTC
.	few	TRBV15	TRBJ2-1	CATSRDLSAGIYNEQFF	TGTGCCACCAGCAGAGATCTTTCGGCAGGGATCTACAATGAGCAGTTCTTC
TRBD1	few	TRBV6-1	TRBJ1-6	CASSGAGGAFNSPLHF	TGTGCCAGCAGTGGGGCAGGGGGCGCATTTAATTCACCCCTCCACTTT
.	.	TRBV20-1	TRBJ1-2	CSARVEGGYTF	TGCAGTGCTAGAGTAGAGGGTGGCTACACCTTC
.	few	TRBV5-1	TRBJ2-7	CASSPQGRGPYEQYF	TGCGCCAGCAGCCCCCAGGGGAGAGGCCCCTACGAGCAGTACTTC
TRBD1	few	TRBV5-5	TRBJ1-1	CASSLYGQDQEAFF	TGTGCCAGCAGCTTGTACGGACAGGATCAGGAAGCTTTCTTT
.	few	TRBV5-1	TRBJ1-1	CASSLAPGSNTEAFF	TGCGCCAGCAGCTTGGCCCCGGGGTCGAACACTGAAGCTTTCTTT
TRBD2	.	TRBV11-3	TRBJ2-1	CASSGGTSGEQFF	TGTGCCAGCAGCGGTGGGACTAGCGGTGAGCAGTTCTTC
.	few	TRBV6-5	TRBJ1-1	CASSPGYTEAFF	TGTGCCAGCAGTCCGGGGTACACTGAAGCTTTCTTT
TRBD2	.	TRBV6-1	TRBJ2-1	CASSKTSGAYNEQFF	TGTGCCAGCAGTAAAACTAGCGGGGCCTACAATGAGCAGTTCTTC
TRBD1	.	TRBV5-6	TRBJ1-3	CASSHYPPDRAAGNTIYF	TGTGCCAGCAGCCATTACCCACCGGACAGGGCGGCTGGAAACACCATATATTTT